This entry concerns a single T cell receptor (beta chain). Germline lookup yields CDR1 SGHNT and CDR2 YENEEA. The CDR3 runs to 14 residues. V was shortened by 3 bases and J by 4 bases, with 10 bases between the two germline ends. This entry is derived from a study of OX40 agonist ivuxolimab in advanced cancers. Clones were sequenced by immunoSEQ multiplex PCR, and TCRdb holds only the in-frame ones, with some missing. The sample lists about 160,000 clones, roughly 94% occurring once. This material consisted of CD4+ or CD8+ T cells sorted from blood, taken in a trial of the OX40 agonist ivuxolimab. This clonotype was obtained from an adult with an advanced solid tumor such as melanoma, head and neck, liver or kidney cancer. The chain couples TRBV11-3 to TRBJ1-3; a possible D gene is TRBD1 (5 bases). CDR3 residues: CASSFAGDGNTIYF. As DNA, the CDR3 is TGTGCCAGCAGCTTCGCGGGGGACGGAAACACCATATATTTT.